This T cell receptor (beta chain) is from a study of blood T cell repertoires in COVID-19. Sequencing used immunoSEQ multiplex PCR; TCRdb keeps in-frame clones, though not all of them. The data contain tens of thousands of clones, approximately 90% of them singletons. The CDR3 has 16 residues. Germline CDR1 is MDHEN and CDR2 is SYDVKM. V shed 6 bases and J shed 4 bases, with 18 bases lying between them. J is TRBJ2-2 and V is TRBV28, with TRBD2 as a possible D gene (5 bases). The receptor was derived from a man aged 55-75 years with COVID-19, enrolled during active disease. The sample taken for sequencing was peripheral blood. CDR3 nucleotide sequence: TGTGCCAGCAGCCTTTCCCGGTCACGGGGCACCGGGGAGCTGTTTTTT. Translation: CASSLSRSRGTGELFF.